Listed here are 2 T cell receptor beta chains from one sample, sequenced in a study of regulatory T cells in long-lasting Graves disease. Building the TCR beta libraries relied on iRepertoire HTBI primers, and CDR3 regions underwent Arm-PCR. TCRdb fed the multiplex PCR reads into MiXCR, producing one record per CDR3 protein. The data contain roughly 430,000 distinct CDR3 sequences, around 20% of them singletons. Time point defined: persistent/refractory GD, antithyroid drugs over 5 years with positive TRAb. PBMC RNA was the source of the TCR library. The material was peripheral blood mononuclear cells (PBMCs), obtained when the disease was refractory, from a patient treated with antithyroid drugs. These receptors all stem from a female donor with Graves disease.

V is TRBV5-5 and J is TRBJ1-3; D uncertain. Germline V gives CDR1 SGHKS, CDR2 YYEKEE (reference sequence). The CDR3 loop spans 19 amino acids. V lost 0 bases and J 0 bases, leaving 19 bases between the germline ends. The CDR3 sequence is CASSLEEQRQIISGNTIYF. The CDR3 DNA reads TGTGCCAGCAGCTTGGAGGAGCAGCGGCAGATTATCTCTGGAAACACCATATATTTT.

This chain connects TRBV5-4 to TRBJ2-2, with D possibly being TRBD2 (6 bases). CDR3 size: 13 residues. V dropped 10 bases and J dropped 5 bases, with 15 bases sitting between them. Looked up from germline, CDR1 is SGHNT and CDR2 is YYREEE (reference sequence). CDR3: CAGKTSATGELFF. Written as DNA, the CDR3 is TGTGCCGGAAAGACTAGTGCAACCGGGGAGCTGTTTTTT.